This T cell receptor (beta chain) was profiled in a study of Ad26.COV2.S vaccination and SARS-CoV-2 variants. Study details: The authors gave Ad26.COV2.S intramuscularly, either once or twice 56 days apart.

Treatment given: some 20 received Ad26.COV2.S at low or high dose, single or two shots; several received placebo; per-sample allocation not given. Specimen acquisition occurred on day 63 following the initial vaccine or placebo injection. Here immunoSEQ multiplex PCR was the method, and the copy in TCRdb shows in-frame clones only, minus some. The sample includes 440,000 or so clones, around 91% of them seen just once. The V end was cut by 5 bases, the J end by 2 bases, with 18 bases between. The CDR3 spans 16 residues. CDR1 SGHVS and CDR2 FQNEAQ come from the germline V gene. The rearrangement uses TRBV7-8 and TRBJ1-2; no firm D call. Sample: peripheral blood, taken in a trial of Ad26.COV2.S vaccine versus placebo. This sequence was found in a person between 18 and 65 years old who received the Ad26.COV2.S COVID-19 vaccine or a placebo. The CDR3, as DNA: TGTGCCAGCAGCCCAAATGCGGTTACGGAGAACTATGGCTACACCTTC. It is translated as CASSPNAVTENYGYTF.